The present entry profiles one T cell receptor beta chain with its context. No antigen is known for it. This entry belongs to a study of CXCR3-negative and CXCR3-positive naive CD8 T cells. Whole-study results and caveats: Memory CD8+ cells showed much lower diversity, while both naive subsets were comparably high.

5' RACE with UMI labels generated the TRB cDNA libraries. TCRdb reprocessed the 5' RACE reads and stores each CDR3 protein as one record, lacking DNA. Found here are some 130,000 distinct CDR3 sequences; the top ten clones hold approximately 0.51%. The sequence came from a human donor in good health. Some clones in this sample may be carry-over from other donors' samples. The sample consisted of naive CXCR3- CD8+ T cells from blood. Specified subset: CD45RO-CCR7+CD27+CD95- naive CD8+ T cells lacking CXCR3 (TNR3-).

The CDR3: CSVGPRNQETQYF. The gene calls are TRBV29-1 and TRBJ2-5; TCRdb lists TRBD1, though no DNA is available to test this call. The CDR3 spans 13 residues. The germline V gene has CDR1 SQVTM and CDR2 ANQGSEA.